Following are 20 T cell receptor beta chains from one sample sequenced in a study of prognosis after radiotherapy for stage I lung cancer. Researchers used two-round multiplex PCR to amplify TCR beta CDR3 starting from genomic DNA. Gene-specific primers for each TRBV and TRBJ gene drove first-round PCR. TCRdb processed the multiplex PCR reads anew with MiXCR; each CDR3 protein has one entry. The table lists more than 15,000 distinct CDR3 sequences, 15% to 20% of them singletons. This specimen consisted of PBMCs, obtained before or after stereotactic body radiation therapy (not recorded which). The receptors come from a donor aged 50 or older with non-small cell lung cancer.

The rearrangement links TRBV20-1 to TRBJ2-3, with 11 positions matching TRBD2. Germline CDR1 and CDR2: DFQATT and SNEGSKA (reference sequence). The CDR3 is 16 amino acids. V lost 2 bases, J lost 1 base, and 5 bases stayed unmatched. The CDR3 here is CSARWLAGGGTDTQYF. The CDR3 DNA is TGCAGTGCTAGATGGCTAGCGGGGGGCGGCACAGATACGCAGTATTTT.

At least ten counts were recorded for this clonotype. The chain joins TRBV6-9 to TRBJ2-1, with D possibly being TRBD1 (6 bases). The ends were cut back, 3 bases at V and 0 bases at J, with 12 bases in the middle. Germline lookup yields CDR1 MNHGY and CDR2 SVAAGI. The CDR3 spans 16 residues. CDR3 in amino acids: CASSYSTGHSYNEQFF. CDR3 nucleotide sequence: TGTGCCAGCAGTTACTCAACAGGGCACTCCTACAATGAGCAGTTCTTC.

In its sample, this clonotype was seen many times. The chain is built from TRBV5-4 and TRBJ1-6; tentatively, D is TRBD1 (5 bases). V lost 4 bases and J lost 10, with 15 bases in between. Germline V CDR1 and CDR2: SGHNT, YYREEE (reference sequence). The CDR3 length is 14 residues. The CDR3, as DNA: TGTGCCAGCAGCCCGCAGGGTTCGGGATCACCCCTCCACTTT. It encodes CASSPQGSGSPLHF.

This clonotype showed up many times. The chain combines TRBV6-1 with TRBJ2-7, with 7 bases matching TRBD1. Germline CDR1 and CDR2: MNHNS and SASEGT. V trimming: 10 bases; J trimming: 2 bases; junction bases outside the gene matches: 8. The length of the CDR3 is 13 residues. As DNA, the CDR3 is TGTGCCACGTCTCGACAGGGAACCTACGAGCAGTACGTC. The encoded protein is CATSRQGTYEQYV.

Turning to this clonotype: This likely came from a read error, as a far larger clone is one base away. The chain recombines TRBV6-2 or TRBV6-3 with TRBJ2-5, with D maybe TRBD1 (6 bases). Germline CDR1 and CDR2: MNHEY and SVGEGT. This CDR3 has 14 amino acids. Trimming stripped 8 bases from V and 5 bases from J, with 18 bases between. The DNA for the CDR3 is TGTGCCAGCGGTGAAGGCAGGGGAAGGGAGACCCAGTACTTC. Protein product: CASGEGRGRETQYF.

This clonotype was seen at least ten times. The CDR3 region is CASSRAGSEKLFF. The CDR3 DNA reads as TGTGCCAGCAGCCGGGCCGGTAGTGAAAAACTGTTTTTT. This chain uses TRBV11-3 with TRBJ1-4, with D unclear. Looked up from germline, CDR1 is SGHNT and CDR2 is YENEEA. The length of the CDR3 is 13 residues. The V gene lost 5 bases and the J gene lost 7 bases, with 11 bases spanning the gap.

This clonotype showed up many times. This sequence joins TRBV7-9 and TRBJ2-3; D is possibly TRBD2 (6 bases). Trimming pared 0 bases from V and 3 bases from J, leaving 7 bases between. There are 14 residues in the CDR3. Per germline, CDR1 SEHNR and CDR2 FQNEAQ (reference sequence). CDR3 DNA: TGTGCCAGCAGCTTAGCCAGCGGGACAGATACGCAGTATTTT. Translated, it gives CASSLASGTDTQYF.

This chain uses TRBV19 with TRBJ1-1, with TRBD1 as a possible D gene (5 bases). CDR3 length: 13 residues. V lost 3 bases to trimming and J lost 2 bases, with 7 bases between them. The germline V gene encodes CDR1 LNHDA and CDR2 SQIVND (reference sequence). DNA of the CDR3: TGTGCCAGTAGTATTAGGGGCAACACTGAAGCTTTCTTT. Translating gives CASSIRGNTEAFF.

The sample holds many counts of this clonotype. The chain couples TRBV28 to TRBJ2-7, with D perhaps being TRBD1 or TRBD2 (5 bases each). Trimming took off 3 bases at V and 7 bases at J, with 13 bases between the two ends. The CDR3 length is 13 residues. Germline V gene sequence: CDR1 MDHEN, CDR2 SYDVKM. The CDR3 DNA follows: TGTGCCAGCAGTTTTGGGCGGGCAGGGGAGCAGTACGTC. It is translated as CASSFGRAGEQYV.

Concerning this clonotype itself: This may arise from a read error, as a much more abundant clone is one base away. Because the CDR3 is missing its conserved closing phenylalanine or tryptophan, this is likely a read error. The CDR3 region has the DNA TGTGCCAGCAGCTCCCAGTACCCTGAAGCTTTCATT. This sequence encodes CASSSQYPEAFI. The chain recombines TRBV6-2 or TRBV6-3 with TRBJ1-1; no firm D call. Between the trimmed V and J ends, which lost 6 bases and 6 bases, there was a span of 11 bases. The germline gives CDR1 MNHEY, CDR2 SVGEGT. The CDR3 consists of 12 residues.

This clonotype was picked up many times. The chain is built from TRBV19 and TRBJ2-3; 10 bases are a match to TRBD1. This CDR3 contains 13 residues. V was pared by 9 bases and J by 3 bases, with 3 bases of the junction left unmatched. CDR1 LNHDA and CDR2 SQIVND come from the germline V gene (reference sequence). CDR3 coding DNA: TGTGCCAGCGGGACAGGGGTGACAGATACGCAGTATTTT. This sequence encodes CASGTGVTDTQYF.

This clonotype was seen a few times. A much larger clone lies one base from this, so it may be a read error. The chain carries TRBV6-1 and TRBJ1-2; D remains unclear. CDR1 is MNHNS, CDR2 SASEGT, per germline. Trimming removed 7 bases from V and 6 bases from J, with 15 bases in between. The length of the CDR3 is 13 residues. The CDR3 DNA reads TGTGCCAGCAACGCCGGCCGGCCGAATGGCTACACCTTC. This gives the protein CASNAGRPNGYTF.

This clonotype qualifies as medium-sized. This sequence joins TRBV29-1 and TRBJ1-1; the match to TRBD1 covers 9 bases. V lost 7 bases and J lost 3; bases outside the gene matches: 3. The CDR3 consists of 12 residues. Germline-derived CDR1 and CDR2 are SQVTM and ANQGSEA. CDR3 protein: CSGGQGHTEAFF. The CDR3 nucleotides are TGCAGCGGCGGACAGGGGCACACTGAAGCTTTCTTT.

This clonotype has ten or more counts. V is TRBV9 and J is TRBJ2-3; D is unresolved. Germline CDR1 and CDR2: SGDLS and YYNGEE. The CDR3 runs to 14 residues. With 2 bases removed from V and 2 bases from J, the gap between germline ends came to 9 bases. CDR3: CASSVDQYTDTQYF. DNA of the CDR3: TGTGCCAGCAGCGTCGACCAATACACAGATACGCAGTATTTT.

This clonotype appeared many times. This sequence joins TRBV4-1 and TRBJ1-6; maybe TRBD1 (6 bases). The CDR3 contains 15 residues. Germline V gene lookup returns CDR1 MGHRA and CDR2 YSYEKL. V was clipped by 8 bases and J by 5 bases, with 16 bases between them. The DNA of the CDR3 is TGCGCCAGCGGATTCCAACAGGGAGATAATTCACCCCTCCACTTT. Amino acids: CASGFQQGDNSPLHF.

This clonotype is labeled medium-sized. The CDR3 region has the DNA TGTGCCTGGAGTGTAGGCACGCATCAGCCCCAGCATTTT. Translated: CAWSVGTHQPQHF. The chain recombines TRBV30 with TRBJ1-5; D not resolved. Trimming took off 0 bases at V and 5 bases at J, with 8 bases between the two ends. The CDR3 covers 13 residues. CDR1 is GTSNPN and CDR2 is SVGIG in the germline V gene (reference sequence).

This clonotype was counted at least ten times. The CDR3 sequence is CASSPTRGTEAFF. CDR3 DNA sequence: TGCGCCAGCAGCCCCACTCGGGGGACTGAAGCTTTCTTT. The V call is TRBV4-1, the J call TRBJ1-1; D is perhaps TRBD1 (5 bases). CDR1 MGHRA and CDR2 YSYEKL come from the germline V gene. Trimming cost V 4 bases and J 5 bases, with 11 bases left between them. This CDR3 spans 13 amino acids.

The chain uses TRBV6-1 and TRBJ2-7; 7 bases agree with TRBD1. The CDR3 totals 13 residues. Trimming at V came to 6 bases and at J to 4 bases, leaving 6 bases not matched to a gene. The germline V gene has CDR1 MNHNS and CDR2 SASEGT. CDR3 coding DNA: TGTGCCAGCAGCGCACACAGGGGTTACGAGCAGTACTTC. Translating it yields CASSAHRGYEQYF.

Turning to this clonotype: A much more abundant neighbour one base away suggests this may be a read error. Given the absence of the conserved phenylalanine or tryptophan at the CDR3 end, a read error is likely. The CDR3 DNA reads as TGTGCCAGCAGCATAGCAGGGACAGCCTGGGATACGCAGTATCTT. This gives the protein CASSIAGTAWDTQYL. The chain is built from TRBV9 and TRBJ2-3, with 7 bases fitting TRBD1. J was trimmed by 6 bases and V by 4 bases; bases with no gene match: 11. Germline CDR1 reads SGDLS; CDR2 reads YYNGEE. This CDR3 spans 15 amino acids.

This clonotype was counted many times. V gene TRBV25-1 combines with J gene TRBJ2-6; tentatively, D is TRBD1 (5 bases). V lost 5 bases, J lost 0 bases, and 17 bases lay in between. From germline, CDR1 is MGHDK and CDR2 SYGVNS. This CDR3 comprises 18 residues. In DNA, the CDR3 is TGTGCCAGCAGTCCAGTTAGGGGTATTCTCTCTGGGGCCAACGTCCTGACTTTC. Its translation: CASSPVRGILSGANVLTF.